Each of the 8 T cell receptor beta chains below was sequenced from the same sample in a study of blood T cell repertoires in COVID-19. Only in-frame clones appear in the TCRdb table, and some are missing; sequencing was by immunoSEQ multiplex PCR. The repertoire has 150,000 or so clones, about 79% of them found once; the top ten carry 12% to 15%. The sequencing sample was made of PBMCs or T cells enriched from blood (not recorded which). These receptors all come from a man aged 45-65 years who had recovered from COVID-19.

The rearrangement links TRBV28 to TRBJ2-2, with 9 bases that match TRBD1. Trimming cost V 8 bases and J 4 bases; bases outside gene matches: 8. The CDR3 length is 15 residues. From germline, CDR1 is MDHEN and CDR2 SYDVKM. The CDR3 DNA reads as TGTGCCAGCGGGGAACAGGGGGCCGGCACCGGGGAGCTGTTTTTT. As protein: CASGEQGAGTGELFF.

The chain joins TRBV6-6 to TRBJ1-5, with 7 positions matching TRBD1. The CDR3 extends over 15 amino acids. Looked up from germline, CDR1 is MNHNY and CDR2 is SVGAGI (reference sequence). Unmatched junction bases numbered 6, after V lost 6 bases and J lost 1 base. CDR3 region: CASRLSQGSNQPQHF. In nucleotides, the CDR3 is TGTGCCAGCAGACTCTCACAGGGGAGCAATCAGCCCCAGCATTTT.

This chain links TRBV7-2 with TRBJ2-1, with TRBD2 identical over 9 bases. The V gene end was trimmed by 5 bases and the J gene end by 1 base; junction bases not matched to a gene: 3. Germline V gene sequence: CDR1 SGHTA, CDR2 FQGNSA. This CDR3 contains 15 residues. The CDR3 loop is CASSVSGGSYNEQFF. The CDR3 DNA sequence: TGTGCCAGCAGCGTTAGCGGGGGATCCTACAATGAGCAGTTCTTC.

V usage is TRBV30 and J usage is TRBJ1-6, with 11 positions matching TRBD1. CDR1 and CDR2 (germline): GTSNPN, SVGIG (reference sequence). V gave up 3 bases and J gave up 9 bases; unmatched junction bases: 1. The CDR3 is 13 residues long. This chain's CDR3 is CAWSGQGASPLHF. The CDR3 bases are TGTGCCTGGAGCGGACAGGGGGCTTCACCCCTCCACTTT. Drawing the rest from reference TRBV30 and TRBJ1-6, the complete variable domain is SQTIHQWPATLVQPVGSPLSLECTVEGTSNPNLYWYRQAAGRGLQLLFYSVGIGQISSEVPQNLSASRPQDRQFILSSKKLLLSDSGFYLCAWSGQGASPLHFGNGTRLTVT.

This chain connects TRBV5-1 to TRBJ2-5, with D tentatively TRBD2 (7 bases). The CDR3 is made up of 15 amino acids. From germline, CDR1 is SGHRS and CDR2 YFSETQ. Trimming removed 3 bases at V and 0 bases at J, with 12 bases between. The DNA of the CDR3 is TGCGCCAGCAGCTCAAGGGGGGGCGACCAAGAGACCCAGTACTTC. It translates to CASSSRGGDQETQYF. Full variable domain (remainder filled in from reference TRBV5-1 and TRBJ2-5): KAGVTQTPRYLIKTRGQQVTLSCSPISGHRSVSWYQQTPGQGLQFLFEYFSETQRNKGNFPGRFSGRQFSNSRSEMNVSTLELGDSALYLCASSSRGGDQETQYFGPGTRLLVL.

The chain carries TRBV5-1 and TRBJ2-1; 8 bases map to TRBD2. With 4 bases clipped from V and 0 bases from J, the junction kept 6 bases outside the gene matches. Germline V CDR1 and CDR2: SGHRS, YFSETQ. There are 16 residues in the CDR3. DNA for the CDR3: TGCGCCAGCAGCCTTAGCGGGGAACCCTCCTACAATGAGCAGTTCTTC. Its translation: CASSLSGEPSYNEQFF.

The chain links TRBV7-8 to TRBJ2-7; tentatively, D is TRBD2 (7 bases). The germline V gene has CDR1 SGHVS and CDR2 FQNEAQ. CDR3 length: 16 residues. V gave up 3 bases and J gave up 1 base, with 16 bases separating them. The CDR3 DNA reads TGTGCCAGCAGCTTCTCAGGCGGGGGCGCGTCCTACGAGCAGTACTTC. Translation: CASSFSGGGASYEQYF.

CDR3 in amino acids: CASSHPQGNLYQETQYF. The CDR3 coding sequence is TGTGCCAGCAGCCACCCACAGGGGAATCTGTACCAAGAGACCCAGTACTTC. The rearrangement uses TRBV3-1 (or the pseudogene TRBV3-2) and TRBJ2-5, with TRBD1 matching over 7 bases. V shed 3 bases, J shed 0 bases, and the junction held 10 bases outside the gene matches. The CDR3 spans 17 residues. CDR1 LGHDT and CDR2 YNNKEL come from the germline V gene (reference sequence).